These T cell receptor beta chains were read from a single sample in a study of T cells in Graves' hyperthyroidism and ophthalmopathy. TCRdb processed the multiplex PCR reads anew with MiXCR; each CDR3 protein has one entry. Of approximately 590,000 distinct CDR3 sequences detected, about 15% appear once; the ten largest clones hold approximately 7%. Sequenced input: blood. These receptors all stem from a woman in her 30s with Graves' hyperthyroidism. Each CDR3 is given with its conserved first and last residue. D genes are given only for firm matches. Expanded clones get a size class; other rows say once, few or many, or leave the size out.

cdr3_nt cdr3_aa j_call v_call clone_size d_call
TGTGCCAGCAGCTTAGATTCTAATGGGCTGTACAATGAGCAGTTCTTC CASSLDSNGLYNEQFF TRBJ2-1 TRBV11-2 many NA
TGTGCCAGCAGTTACTTGGGACTAGCGGCGTCAACCCCTAGCACAGATACGCAGTATTTT CASSYLGLAASTPSTDTQYF TRBJ2-3 TRBV6-6 many TRBD2
TGCAGTGCAACGACAGGGTGGAGCGAGCAGTACTTC CSATTGWSEQYF TRBJ2-7 TRBV20-1 many TRBD1
TGCAGTGCTAGGGGCAGGGGACTACCCTACGAGCAGTACTTC CSARGRGLPYEQYF TRBJ2-7 TRBV20-1 many NA
TGTGCCTGGAGTAGCCGGGGAACTCTGGACGTTCAGCCCCAGCATTTT CAWSSRGTLDVQPQHF TRBJ1-5 TRBV30 many NA
TGTGCCAGCAGCTGGACTAGCGGGAGGGCCTCTCGATACAATGAGCAGTTCTTC CASSWTSGRASRYNEQFF TRBJ2-1 TRBV7-8 many TRBD2
TGTGCCATCAGTGAGCAGAGGTCCGACTCTGGAAACACCATATATTTT CAISEQRSDSGNTIYF TRBJ1-3 TRBV10-3 NA NA
TGCAGTGCCTTTAGCGGGAGTGGTTATAGCGAGCAGTACTTC CSAFSGSGYSEQYF TRBJ2-7 TRBV20-1 many TRBD2
TGTGCCAGCAGTTACCGGGCAGATTTCACCGGGGAGCTGTTTTTT CASSYRADFTGELFF TRBJ2-2 TRBV6-5 few NA
TGTGCCAGCAGCTTGTCCCAGGGATTTGAAAAACTGTTTTTT CASSLSQGFEKLFF TRBJ1-4 TRBV2 many NA
TGTGCCACCAGTGAGGACAGGGCAGATACGCAGTATTTT CATSEDRADTQYF TRBJ2-3 TRBV24-1 many TRBD1
TGTGCCAGCAGCTTAGGAAGACAGAGTTCAAATTCTGGGGCCAACGTCCTGACTTTC CASSLGRQSSNSGANVLTF TRBJ2-6 TRBV11-2 NA NA
TGCGCCAGCAGATCCATTAATGAGCAGTTCTTC CASRSINEQFF TRBJ2-1 TRBV5-1 NA NA
TGTGCCAGCAGCTTCGCCGGGACAGCGAACACCGGGGAGCTGTTTTTT CASSFAGTANTGELFF TRBJ2-2 TRBV7-2 many TRBD1
TGTGCCACCCCGCCCAAAACCACCGGGGAGCTGTTTTTT CATPPKTTGELFF TRBJ2-2 TRBV6-1 many NA